Presented here are 24 T cell receptor beta chains from one specimen sequenced in a study of cytomegalovirus exposure and HLA in healthy donors (dated by TCRdb to the late 2010s). Receptor amplification or capture employed the immunoSEQ multiplex PCR assay. A mixture of 60 forward primers for TCR Vbeta segments and 13 reverse primers for TCR Jbeta segments was used in the multiplex PCR. TCRdb retrieved this table from immuneACCESS and kept in-frame rearrangements only. Not all clones are present; in checked studies, unresolved V genes account for under half, and no reason is known for the remainder. The table for this sample lists over 110,000 clones; around three quarters of them were counted only once. Of the sample, approximately 2.5% falls within the top ten clones. The sample taken for sequencing was PBMCs. These receptors were collected from a woman in her late teens or twenties in good health and CMV-seropositive.

This rearrangement joins TRBV6-1 to TRBJ2-7, with TRBD1 matching 9 bases. CDR1 and CDR2 from the germline V gene are MNHNS and SASEGT. With 11 bases clipped from V and 6 bases from J, the junction kept 11 bases outside the gene matches. CDR3 length: 13 amino acids. The CDR3 DNA is TGTGCCGGACAGGGGACGGCCCCCCTCGAGCAGTACTTC. It is translated as CAGQGTAPLEQYF.

This sequence joins TRBV7-9 and TRBJ2-5, with no clear D. This CDR3 has 13 amino acids. V gave up 5 bases and J gave up 2 bases, with 9 bases separating them. Germline CDR1 is SEHNR and CDR2 is FQNEAQ (reference sequence). CDR3 sequence reads: CASSPDSQETQYF. As DNA, the CDR3 is TGTGCCAGCAGCCCAGACTCTCAAGAGACCCAGTACTTC.

V gene TRBV6-1 combines with J gene TRBJ2-1; unclear D gene. V was pared by 7 bases and J by 0 bases, with 10 bases between. The CDR3 contains 14 residues. Per germline, CDR1 MNHNS and CDR2 SASEGT. The CDR3 nucleotides are TGTGCCAGCACCCAAGGCGGCTCCTACAATGAGCAGTTCTTC. As protein: CASTQGGSYNEQFF.

This clone occurred a few times. V usage is TRBV7-9 and J usage is TRBJ1-2; 10 bases fit TRBD1. Germline CDR1 and CDR2: SEHNR and FQNEAQ (reference sequence). The CDR3 spans 15 residues. The V and J ends lost 1 base and 9 bases, in that order; junction bases with no gene match: 8. CDR3: CASSLGSGDRGRYTF. DNA for the CDR3: TGTGCCAGCAGCTTAGGGTCAGGGGACAGGGGTCGCTACACCTTC.

This chain links TRBV25-1 with TRBJ1-2, with D tentatively TRBD1 (5 bases). The V end was cut by 3 bases, the J end by 6 bases, with 8 bases between. CDR3 size: 12 residues. Germline-derived CDR1 and CDR2 are MGHDK and SYGVNS. The CDR3, as DNA: TGTGCCAGCAGTGATCAGGGCCATGGCTACACCTTC. Translation gives CASSDQGHGYTF.

The chain couples TRBV5-1 to TRBJ2-5, with D possibly being TRBD1 (6 bases). Germline V CDR1 and CDR2: SGHRS, YFSETQ. CDR3 length: 13 amino acids. Trimming cost V 5 bases and J 3 bases, with 11 bases left between them. CDR3 nucleotide sequence: TGCGCCAGCAGACGACAGGTCGAAGAGACCCAGTACTTC. Its translation: CASRRQVEETQYF.

The rearrangement joins TRBV6-6 to TRBJ1-5; D uncertain. CDR1 is MNHNY and CDR2 is SVGAGI in the germline V gene (reference sequence). V was cut by 0 bases and J by 4 bases, with 10 bases left in between. The CDR3 has 15 amino acids. The CDR3 region has the DNA TGTGCCAGCAGTTACTCGGTCCCAGGAAATCAGCCCCAGCATTTT. It encodes CASSYSVPGNQPQHF.

The rearrangement joins TRBV6-4 to TRBJ2-2, with D maybe TRBD1 (5 bases). Germline V gives CDR1 MRHNA, CDR2 SNTAGT. V was clipped by 2 bases and J by 5 bases, with 9 bases between them. CDR3 size: 14 residues. The CDR3 region has the DNA TGTGCCAGCAGTGACGAGACAGATACCGGGGAGCTGTTTTTT. This sequence encodes CASSDETDTGELFF.

This chain links TRBV5-6 with TRBJ1-2; D is undetermined. V gave up 1 base and J gave up 2 bases, with 12 bases separating them. Germline-derived CDR1 and CDR2 are SGHDT and YYEEEE. The CDR3 length is 15 residues. CDR3 nucleotide sequence: TGTGCCAGCAGCTTGTATGCACAGATAAACTATGGCTACACCTTC. Translating it yields CASSLYAQINYGYTF.

The genes are TRBV11-2 and TRBJ2-7, with 7 bases matching TRBD2. The V segment lost 5 bases and the J segment 2 bases; nucleotides outside the gene matches: 6. Germline V CDR1 and CDR2: SGHAT, FQNNGV. There are 14 residues in the CDR3. As DNA, the CDR3 is TGTGCCAGCAGCCCCCAGCGGGGAACCTACGAGCAGTACTTC. It codes for CASSPQRGTYEQYF.

This chain joins TRBV9 and TRBJ2-1, with no clear D. This CDR3 region has 12 residues. V dropped 4 bases and J dropped 7 bases, with 9 bases sitting between them. Germline values: CDR1 SGDLS, CDR2 YYNGEE. CDR3 sequence: CASSPSRNEQFF. The CDR3, as DNA: TGTGCCAGCAGCCCTTCACGGAATGAGCAGTTCTTC.

This chain links TRBV27 with TRBJ2-7; D is perhaps TRBD1 (6 bases). The CDR3 runs 15 residues. Germline CDR1 is MNHEY and CDR2 is SMNVEV (reference sequence). The V gene lost 0 bases and the J gene lost 3 bases, with 12 bases spanning the gap. CDR3 sequence reads: CASSLSRQVNYEQYF. In DNA form, the CDR3 reads TGTGCCAGCAGTTTATCGAGACAGGTGAACTACGAGCAGTACTTC.

The V call is TRBV6-6, the J call TRBJ1-2; 8 bases map to TRBD1. Looked up from germline, CDR1 is MNHNY and CDR2 is SVGAGI (reference sequence). After removal of 4 bases from V and 6 bases from J, the junction contained 10 bases not matched to a gene. This CDR3 region has 15 residues. The CDR3 loop is CASSSPGQGRDGYTF. CDR3 nucleotide sequence: TGTGCCAGCAGTTCCCCCGGACAGGGTAGAGATGGCTACACCTTC.

In its sample, this clone was seen a few times. This rearrangement joins TRBV5-8 to TRBJ1-6, with D uncertain. Trimming shortened V by 0 bases and J by 10 bases, and 14 bases separated the two germline ends. This CDR3 region has 15 residues. Germline V gene lookup returns CDR1 SGHTS and CDR2 YDEGEE. CDR3 sequence: CASSLVGTVPSPLHF. CDR3 bases: TGTGCCAGCAGCTTGGTTGGTACAGTTCCATCACCCCTCCACTTT.

This chain uses TRBV19 with TRBJ1-3, with 7 positions matching TRBD1. The J segment lost 7 bases and the V segment lost 10 bases, leaving 10 bases of the junction unmatched. The length of the CDR3 is 13 residues. Germline-derived CDR1 and CDR2 are LNHDA and SQIVND (reference sequence). CDR3 nucleotide sequence: TGTGCCACTCTCGGGACAGAAAGCAACACCATATATTTT. Residues: CATLGTESNTIYF.

The chain joins TRBV18 to TRBJ2-7; D unresolved. Trimming shortened V by 3 bases and J by 1 base, and 19 bases separated the two germline ends. There are 17 residues in the CDR3. Germline V gene sequence: CDR1 KGHSH, CDR2 LQKENI. The CDR3 sequence: CASSPPGWADNSYEQYF. CDR3 sequence (DNA): TGTGCCAGCTCACCTCCTGGGTGGGCAGACAATTCCTACGAGCAGTACTTC.

V gene TRBV30 combines with J gene TRBJ2-2, with 7 bases that match TRBD1. With V trimmed by 3 bases and J by 5 bases, 6 bases remained unmatched. The germline V gene encodes CDR1 GTSNPN and CDR2 SVGIG (reference sequence). The CDR3 contains 14 residues. The CDR3 region has the DNA TGTGCCTGGAGGACAGGGATCTTGACCGGGGAGCTGTTTTTT. Translating it yields CAWRTGILTGELFF.

In DNA, the CDR3 is TGTGCCAGCAGCTTAGATTCGGGTTACGGTGAGCAGTTCTTC. This translates into CASSLDSGYGEQFF. The genes are TRBV7-8 and TRBJ2-1; D is unresolved. Germline loops: CDR1 SGHVS, CDR2 FQNEAQ. The germline V and J ends were trimmed by 1 base and 9 bases, with 13 bases remaining between them. The CDR3 is made up of 14 amino acids.

This clone came up a few times. The rearrangement links TRBV7-2 to TRBJ2-7, with a tentative D call TRBD2 (7 bases). The CDR3 extends over 17 amino acids. The germline CDR1 and CDR2 sequences are SGHTA and FQGNSA. V was pared by 4 bases and J by 4 bases, with 23 bases between. This CDR3 reads CASSWGGGERLWYEQYF. The DNA for the CDR3 is TGTGCCAGCAGCTGGGGGGGCGGGGAACGCTTATGGTACGAGCAGTACTTC.

The gene calls are TRBV6-1 and TRBJ1-2; D ambiguous. Trimming took 3 bases from V and 1 from J, leaving 15 bases between them. The CDR3 is 16 amino acids. CDR1 and CDR2 from the germline V gene are MNHNS and SASEGT. CDR3 sequence reads: CASSDTRAVDNYGYTF. The DNA of the CDR3 is TGTGCCAGCAGTGACACGCGGGCGGTCGATAACTATGGCTACACCTTC.

This clone was detected only once. V usage is TRBV7-2 and J usage is TRBJ1-1, with D perhaps matching TRBD1 (5 bases). Looked up from germline, CDR1 is SGHTA and CDR2 is FQGNSA. V shed 0 bases and J shed 0 bases, with 5 bases lying between them. The CDR3 sequence is 14 residues long. CDR3 sequence (DNA): TGTGCCAGCAGCTTAGCCAGGGTGAACACTGAAGCTTTCTTT. As protein: CASSLARVNTEAFF.

The chain carries TRBV28 and TRBJ1-5; maybe TRBD1 (6 bases). V was pared by 8 bases and J by 7 bases, with 18 bases between. The germline gives CDR1 MDHEN, CDR2 SYDVKM. This CDR3 is built from 14 residues. CDR3 in DNA: TGTGCCAGCCGCCAACCGACAGGACTCCAGCCCCAGCATTTT. Its translation: CASRQPTGLQPQHF.

This chain links TRBV6-1 with TRBJ2-1, with D unclear. Between the trimmed V and J ends, which lost 8 bases and 2 bases, there was a span of 13 bases. CDR3 length: 14 residues. Germline V gives CDR1 MNHNS, CDR2 SASEGT. The CDR3 loop is CASPKEAPYNEQFF. The CDR3 bases are TGTGCCAGCCCGAAAGAGGCCCCCTACAATGAGCAGTTCTTC.

This rearrangement joins TRBV4-2 to TRBJ1-3, with a tentative D call TRBD1 (5 bases). The CDR3 is 17 residues long. Germline lookup yields CDR1 LGHNA and CDR2 YNFKEQ. Deletions cut 4 bases from V and 1 base from J, with 17 bases between. The CDR3 reads CASSRDSNTGSGNTIYF. The CDR3 DNA follows: TGTGCCAGCAGCCGCGATTCTAACACAGGTTCTGGAAACACCATATATTTT.